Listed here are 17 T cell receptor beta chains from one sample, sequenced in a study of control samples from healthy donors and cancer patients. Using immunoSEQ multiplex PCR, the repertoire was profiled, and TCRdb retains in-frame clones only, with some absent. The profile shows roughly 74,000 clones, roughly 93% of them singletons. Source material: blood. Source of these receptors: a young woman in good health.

CDR3 residues: CASSKAVVAVAEAFF. As DNA, the CDR3 is TGTGCCAGCAGCAAAGCCGTTGTCGCGGTCGCTGAAGCTTTCTTT. The rearrangement links TRBV21-1 to TRBJ1-1. TRBV21-1 is a documented pseudogene. This CDR3 is built from 15 residues.

The CDR3 here is CATSTGNRNNEQFF. The CDR3 coding sequence is TGTGCCACCTCGACAGGGAATAGGAACAATGAGCAGTTCTTC. V usage is TRBV24-1 and J usage is TRBJ2-1, with TRBD1 identical over 7 bases. Germline CDR1 reads KGHDR; CDR2 reads SFDVKD. CDR3 size: 14 residues. The junction had 9 bases not matched to a gene; V was cut back by 9 bases and J by 5 bases.

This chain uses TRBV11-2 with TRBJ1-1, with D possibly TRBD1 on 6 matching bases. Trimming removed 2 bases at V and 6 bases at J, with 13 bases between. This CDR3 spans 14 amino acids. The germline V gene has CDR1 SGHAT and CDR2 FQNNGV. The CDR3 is CASSLLRGASEAFF. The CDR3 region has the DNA TGTGCCAGCAGCTTACTACGGGGGGCGTCTGAAGCTTTCTTT.

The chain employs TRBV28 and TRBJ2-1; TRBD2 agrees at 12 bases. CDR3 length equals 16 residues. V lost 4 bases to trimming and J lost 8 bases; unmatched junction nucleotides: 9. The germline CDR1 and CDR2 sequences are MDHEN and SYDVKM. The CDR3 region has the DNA TGTGCCAGCAGTTCCCCGGCTAGCGGGAGGGCCCATGAGCAGTTCTTC. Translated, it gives CASSSPASGRAHEQFF.

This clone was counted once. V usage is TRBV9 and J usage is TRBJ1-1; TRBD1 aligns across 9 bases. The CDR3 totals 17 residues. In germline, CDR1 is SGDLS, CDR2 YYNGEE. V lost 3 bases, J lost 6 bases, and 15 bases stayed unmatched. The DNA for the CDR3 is TGTGCCAGCAGCGCACAATACCGGGACAGGGTCGGCCCTGAAGCTTTCTTT. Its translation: CASSAQYRDRVGPEAFF.

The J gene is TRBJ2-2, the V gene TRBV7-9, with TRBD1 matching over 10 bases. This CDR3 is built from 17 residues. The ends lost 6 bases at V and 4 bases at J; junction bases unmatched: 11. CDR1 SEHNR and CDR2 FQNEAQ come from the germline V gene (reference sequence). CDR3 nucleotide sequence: TGTGCCAGCAGTCGAACCGGGACAGGGGCTCCCACCGGGGAGCTGTTTTTT. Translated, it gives CASSRTGTGAPTGELFF.

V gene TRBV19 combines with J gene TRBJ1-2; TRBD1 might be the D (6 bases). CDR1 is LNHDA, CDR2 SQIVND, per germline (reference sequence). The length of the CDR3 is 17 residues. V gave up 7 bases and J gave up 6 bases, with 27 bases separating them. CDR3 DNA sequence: TGTGCCAGTACCGACGGCTCTACAGGGACCTATTCCGATGGCTACACCTTC. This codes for CASTDGSTGTYSDGYTF.

This CDR3 is CATSDGYGGYTF. The CDR3 nucleotides read TGTGCCACCAGTGACGGGTATGGTGGCTACACCTTC. The chain combines TRBV24-1 with TRBJ1-2; D is undetermined. Trimming took 4 bases from V and 7 from J, leaving 9 bases between them. CDR1 is KGHDR and CDR2 is SFDVKD in the germline V gene. The CDR3 loop spans 12 amino acids.

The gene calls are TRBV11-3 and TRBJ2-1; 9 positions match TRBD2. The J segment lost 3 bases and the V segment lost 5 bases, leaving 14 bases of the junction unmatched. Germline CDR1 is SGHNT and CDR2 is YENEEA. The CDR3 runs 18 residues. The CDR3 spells CASSPAGGLAGIYNEQFF. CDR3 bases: TGTGCCAGCAGCCCAGCGGGGGGCCTAGCGGGAATCTACAATGAGCAGTTCTTC.

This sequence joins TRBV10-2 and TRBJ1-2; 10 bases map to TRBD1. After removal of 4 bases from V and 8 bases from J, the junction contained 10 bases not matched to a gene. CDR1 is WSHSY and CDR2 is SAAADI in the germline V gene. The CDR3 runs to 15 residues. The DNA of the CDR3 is TGCGCCAGCAGTGTACTCTCGGGACAGGGGAGCGGCTACACCTTC. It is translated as CASSVLSGQGSGYTF.

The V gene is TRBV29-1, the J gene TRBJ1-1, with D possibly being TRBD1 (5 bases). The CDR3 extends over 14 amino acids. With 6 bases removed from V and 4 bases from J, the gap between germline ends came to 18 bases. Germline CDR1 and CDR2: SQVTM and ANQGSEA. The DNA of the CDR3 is TGCAGCGTGACCGGGACGGGGAGGGTCACTGAAGCTTTCTTT. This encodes CSVTGTGRVTEAFF.

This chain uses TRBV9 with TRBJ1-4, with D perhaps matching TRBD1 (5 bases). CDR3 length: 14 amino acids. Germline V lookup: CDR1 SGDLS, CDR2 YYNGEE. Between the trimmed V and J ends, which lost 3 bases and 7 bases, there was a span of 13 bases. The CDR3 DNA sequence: TGTGCCAGCAGCGGCGGGGGGTGGAGTGAAAAACTGTTTTTT. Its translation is CASSGGGWSEKLFF.

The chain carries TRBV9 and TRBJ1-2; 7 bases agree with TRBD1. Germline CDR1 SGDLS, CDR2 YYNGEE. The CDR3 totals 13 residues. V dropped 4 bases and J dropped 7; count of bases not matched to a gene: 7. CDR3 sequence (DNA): TGTGCCAGCAGCAGAGACAGGGTCTCTGGCTACACCTTC. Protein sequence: CASSRDRVSGYTF. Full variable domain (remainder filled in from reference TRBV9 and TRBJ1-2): DSGVTQTPKHLITATGQRVTLRCSPRSGDLSVYWYQQSLDQGLQFLIQYYNGEERAKGNILERFSAQQFPDLHSELNLSSLELGDSALYFCASSRDRVSGYTFGSGTRLTVV.

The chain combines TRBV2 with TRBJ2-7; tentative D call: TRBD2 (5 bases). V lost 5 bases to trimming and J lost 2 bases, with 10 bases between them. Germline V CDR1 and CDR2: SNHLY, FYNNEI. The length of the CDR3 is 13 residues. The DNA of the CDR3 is TGTGCCAGCAGTTCGGGGTTTGCCTACGAGCAGTACTTC. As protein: CASSSGFAYEQYF.

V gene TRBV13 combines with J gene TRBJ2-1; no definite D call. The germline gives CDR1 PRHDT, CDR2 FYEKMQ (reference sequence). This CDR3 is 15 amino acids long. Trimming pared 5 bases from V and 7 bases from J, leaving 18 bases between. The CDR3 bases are TGTGCCAGCAGCGACTCCCGCGCAGGCTCAAATGAGCAGTTCTTC. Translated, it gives CASSDSRAGSNEQFF.

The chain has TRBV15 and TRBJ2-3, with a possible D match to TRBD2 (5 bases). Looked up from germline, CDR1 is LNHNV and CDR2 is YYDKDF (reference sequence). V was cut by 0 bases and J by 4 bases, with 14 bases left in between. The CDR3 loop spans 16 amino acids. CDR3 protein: CATSRDVRELADTQYF. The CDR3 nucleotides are TGTGCCACCAGCAGAGATGTGAGGGAATTGGCAGATACGCAGTATTTT. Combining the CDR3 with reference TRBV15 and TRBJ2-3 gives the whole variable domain DAMVIQNPRYQVTQFGKPVTLSCSQTLNHNVMYWYQQKSSQAPKLLFHYYDKDFNNEADTPDNFQSRRPNTSFCFLDIRSPGLGDTAMYLCATSRDVRELADTQYFGPGTRLTVL.

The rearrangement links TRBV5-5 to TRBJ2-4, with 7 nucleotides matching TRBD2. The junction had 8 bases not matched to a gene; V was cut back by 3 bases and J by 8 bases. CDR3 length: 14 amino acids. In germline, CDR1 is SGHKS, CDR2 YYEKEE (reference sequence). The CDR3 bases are TGTGCCAGCAGCTCTACGGGGGGTTTAGACATTCAGTACTTC. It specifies CASSSTGGLDIQYF.